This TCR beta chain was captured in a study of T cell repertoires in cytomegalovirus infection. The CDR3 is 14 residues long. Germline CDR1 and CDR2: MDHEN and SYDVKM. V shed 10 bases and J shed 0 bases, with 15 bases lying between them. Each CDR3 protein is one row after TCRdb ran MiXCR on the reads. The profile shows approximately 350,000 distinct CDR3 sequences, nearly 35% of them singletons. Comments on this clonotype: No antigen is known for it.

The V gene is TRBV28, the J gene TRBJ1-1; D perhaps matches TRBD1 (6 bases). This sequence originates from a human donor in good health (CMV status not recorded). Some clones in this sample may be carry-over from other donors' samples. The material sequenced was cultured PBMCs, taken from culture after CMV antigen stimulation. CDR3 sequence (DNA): TGTGCCATCGGTTCAACAGGGATGAACACTGAAGCTTTCTTT. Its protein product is CAIGSTGMNTEAFF.